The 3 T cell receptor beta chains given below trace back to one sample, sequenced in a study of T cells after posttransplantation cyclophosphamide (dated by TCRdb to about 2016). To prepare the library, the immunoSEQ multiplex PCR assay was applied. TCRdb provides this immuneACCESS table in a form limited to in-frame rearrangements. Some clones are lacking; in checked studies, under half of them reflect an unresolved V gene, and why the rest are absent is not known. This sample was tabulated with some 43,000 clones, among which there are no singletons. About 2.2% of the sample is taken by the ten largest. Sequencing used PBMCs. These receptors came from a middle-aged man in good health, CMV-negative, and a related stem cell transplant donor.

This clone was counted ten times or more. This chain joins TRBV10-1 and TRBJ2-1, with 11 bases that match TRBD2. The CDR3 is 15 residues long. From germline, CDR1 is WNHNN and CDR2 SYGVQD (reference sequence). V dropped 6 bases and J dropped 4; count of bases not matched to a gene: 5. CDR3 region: CASRAGTSGYNEQFF. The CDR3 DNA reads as TGCGCCAGCAGAGCCGGGACTAGCGGTTACAATGAGCAGTTCTTC.

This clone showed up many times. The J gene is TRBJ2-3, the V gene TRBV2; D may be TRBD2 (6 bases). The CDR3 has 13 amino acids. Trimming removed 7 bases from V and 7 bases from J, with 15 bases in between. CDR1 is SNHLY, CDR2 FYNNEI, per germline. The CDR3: CASMRDASNTQYF. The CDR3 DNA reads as TGTGCCAGCATGCGGGACGCGTCGAATACGCAGTATTTT.

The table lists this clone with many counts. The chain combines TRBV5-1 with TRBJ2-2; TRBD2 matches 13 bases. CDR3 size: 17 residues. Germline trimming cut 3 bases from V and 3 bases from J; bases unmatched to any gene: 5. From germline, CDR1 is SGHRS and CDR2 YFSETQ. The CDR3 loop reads CASSSVGLAGYTGELFF. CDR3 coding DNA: TGCGCCAGCAGCTCAGTGGGACTAGCGGGGTACACCGGGGAGCTGTTTTTT.